These T cell receptor beta chains were read from a single sample in a study of blood T cell repertoires in COVID-19. Clones were sequenced by immunoSEQ multiplex PCR, and TCRdb holds only the in-frame ones, with some missing. This sample yields 300,000 to 350,000 clones, of which about nine tenths are seen a single time; about 7% belongs to the top ten. Sequenced material: peripheral blood. The receptors were sampled from a woman aged 70-85 years with COVID-19, enrolled during active disease. The CDR3 runs from the conserved cysteine through the conserved F or W. The D gene is left open where the match is weak. Expanded clones get a size class; other rows say once, few or many, or leave the size out.

clone_size d_call j_call v_call cdr3_aa cdr3_nt
NA NA TRBJ1-2 TRBV28 CASSLFSNYGYTF TGTGCCAGCAGTTTATTCTCTAACTATGGCTACACCTTC
NA TRBD1 TRBJ1-6 TRBV9 CASSAPGQRSPLHF TGTGCCAGCAGCGCACCGGGACAGCGTTCACCCCTCCACTTT
NA NA TRBJ1-5 TRBV19 CASSRKTDSNQPQHF TGTGCCAGTAGTAGGAAAACAGATAGCAATCAGCCCCAGCATTTT
NA NA TRBJ2-3 TRBV29-1 CSVERAGFEDTQYF TGCAGCGTTGAAAGGGCAGGGTTTGAAGATACGCAGTATTTT
NA TRBD1 TRBJ2-1 TRBV5-1 CASSNTGDNYNEQFF TGCGCCAGCAGCAACACAGGGGACAACTACAATGAGCAGTTCTTC
many TRBD2 TRBJ2-5 TRBV19 CASSRGEVRETQYF TGTGCCAGTAGTCGGGGGGAGGTGAGGGAGACCCAGTACTTC
NA TRBD1 TRBJ1-1 TRBV15 CATRDREGIPEAFF TGTGCCACCAGGGACAGGGAGGGGATCCCTGAAGCTTTCTTT
NA NA TRBJ2-5 TRBV24-1 CATSDPREGGETQYF TGTGCCACCAGTGACCCGAGGGAGGGGGGGGAGACCCAGTACTTC
few NA TRBJ2-7 TRBV19 CASTPYLDSYEQYF TGTGCCAGTACCCCCTACTTAGACTCCTACGAGCAGTACTTC
few TRBD1 TRBJ1-1 TRBV7-2 CASSLKGGTPEAFF TGTGCCAGCAGCTTAAAAGGGGGCACCCCTGAAGCTTTCTTT
once NA TRBJ1-5 TRBV19 CASTFTGISNQPQHF TGTGCCAGTACCTTTACAGGGATAAGCAATCAGCCCCAGCATTTT
NA NA TRBJ1-1 TRBV12-3/TRBV12-4 CASSLTGDTEAFF TGTGCCAGCAGTTTAACAGGAGACACTGAAGCTTTCTTT
once NA TRBJ1-2 TRBV29-1 CSVVSLEGGSSYGYTF TGCAGCGTTGTCTCCTTGGAGGGGGGGAGTAGCTATGGCTACACCTTC
NA NA TRBJ1-4 TRBV19 CASSIIGATNEKLFF TGTGCCAGTAGTATAATTGGAGCAACTAATGAAAAACTGTTTTTT
NA NA TRBJ1-4 TRBV4-2 CASSQDEGSGEKLFF TGTGCCAGCAGCCAAGACGAGGGTTCAGGAGAAAAACTGTTTTTT
NA TRBD1 TRBJ2-1 TRBV5-6 CASSSGTGAYNEQFF TGTGCCAGCAGCTCCGGGACAGGGGCTTACAATGAGCAGTTCTTC
many NA TRBJ2-5 TRBV27 CASSLTTIPETQYF TGTGCCAGCAGTTTAACGACTATCCCCGAGACCCAGTACTTC
many NA TRBJ1-5 TRBV10-3 CAISPSNQPQHF TGTGCCATCAGTCCATCAAATCAGCCCCAGCATTTT
NA NA TRBJ1-5 TRBV19 CASSIEQTSNQPQHF TGTGCCAGTAGTATAGAACAGACCAGCAATCAGCCCCAGCATTTT
once NA TRBJ2-7 TRBV2 CASKGPGASYEQYF TGTGCCAGCAAAGGCCCAGGGGCTTCCTACGAGCAGTACTTC
NA TRBD1 TRBJ2-5 TRBV27 CASSRSQGGETQYF TGTGCCAGCAGTAGATCACAGGGGGGAGAGACCCAGTACTTC
NA NA TRBJ1-1 TRBV2 CASSGESNTEAFF TGTGCCAGCAGCGGGGAGTCTAACACTGAAGCTTTCTTT
NA NA TRBJ2-7 TRBV5-1 CASSPGDEQYF TGCGCCAGCAGCCCAGGGGACGAGCAGTACTTC
NA TRBD1 TRBJ1-1 TRBV5-1 CASSWAQGAMKAFF TGCGCCAGCAGCTGGGCCCAGGGGGCGATGAAAGCTTTCTTT
NA NA TRBJ1-5 TRBV28 CASRTEDSNSNQPQHF TGTGCCAGCAGGACCGAAGACAGCAATAGCAATCAGCCCCAGCATTTT
NA TRBD2 TRBJ2-3 TRBV5-6 CASSLRTSGGTDTQYF TGTGCCAGCAGCCTCCGGACTAGCGGGGGCACAGATACGCAGTATTTT
NA NA TRBJ1-1 TRBV7-2 CASSLQGGGMNTEAFF TGTGCCAGCAGCTTACAGGGTGGGGGCATGAACACTGAAGCTTTCTTT
NA TRBD1 TRBJ1-1 TRBV9 CASSVGPQGANTEAFF TGTGCCAGCAGCGTAGGTCCGCAGGGGGCGAACACTGAAGCTTTCTTT
once NA TRBJ1-6 TRBV9 CASSPSGGSYNSPLHF TGTGCCAGCAGCCCTTCGGGGGGCTCCTATAATTCACCCCTCCACTTT
once NA TRBJ1-2 TRBV27 CASSFGGGNYGYTF TGTGCCAGCAGTTTTGGGGGCGGAAACTATGGCTACACCTTC
NA NA TRBJ1-1 TRBV2 CASSELAMNTEAFF TGTGCCAGCAGTGAATTAGCAATGAACACTGAAGCTTTCTTT
NA TRBD1 TRBJ2-6 TRBV30 CAHDGGQGAPGANVLTF TGTGCCCACGACGGAGGACAGGGGGCTCCAGGGGCCAACGTCCTGACTTTC
many NA TRBJ1-6 TRBV5-1 CASSLDVALAPLHF TGCGCCAGCAGCTTGGACGTAGCACTTGCACCCCTCCACTTT
NA NA TRBJ1-6 TRBV5-1 CASSLGRGDGMVPLHF TGCGCCAGCAGCTTAGGACGGGGAGACGGAATGGTACCCCTCCACTTT
once TRBD1 TRBJ1-1 TRBV5-1 CASSLQGAGTEAFF TGCGCCAGCAGCCTACAGGGGGCCGGAACTGAAGCTTTCTTT
NA TRBD2 TRBJ2-3 TRBV19 CASRRLAGGIDTQYF TGTGCCAGTAGGAGACTAGCGGGGGGTATAGATACGCAGTATTTT
NA NA TRBJ1-1 TRBV5-1 CASSLDVGPTEAFF TGCGCCAGCAGCTTGGATGTTGGGCCCACTGAAGCTTTCTTT
NA NA TRBJ2-7 TRBV6-5 CASSSTGMGGEQYF TGTGCCAGCAGCTCAACAGGGATGGGGGGGGAGCAGTACTTC
NA NA TRBJ1-1 TRBV10-3 CAISEKGHGNTEAFF TGTGCCATCAGTGAGAAGGGACACGGGAACACTGAAGCTTTCTTT
NA NA TRBJ1-1 TRBV14 CASSQVQWGAEAFF TGTGCCAGCAGCCAAGTACAGTGGGGGGCTGAAGCTTTCTTT
NA TRBD1 TRBJ2-2 TRBV28 CASSWVTGGGTGELFF TGTGCCAGCAGCTGGGTGACAGGGGGCGGCACCGGGGAGCTGTTTTTT
NA NA TRBJ2-5 TRBV6-5 CASKSYQETQYF TGTGCCAGCAAATCTTACCAAGAGACCCAGTACTTC
once NA TRBJ2-2 TRBV19 CASRRTVNTGELFF TGTGCCAGTAGGAGGACAGTGAACACCGGGGAGCTGTTTTTT
NA TRBD1 TRBJ1-1 TRBV9 CASSSTGDTEAFF TGTGCCAGCAGCAGTACAGGGGACACTGAAGCTTTCTTT
NA NA TRBJ1-1 TRBV9 CASSAQGDTEAFF TGTGCCAGCAGCGCACAAGGGGACACTGAAGCTTTCTTT
NA NA TRBJ2-7 TRBV7-2 CASSLGGNSYEQYF TGTGCCAGCAGCTTAGGCGGCAACTCCTACGAGCAGTACTTC
NA TRBD1 TRBJ2-1 TRBV5-1 CASGMGQGAGNEQFF TGCGCCAGCGGAATGGGACAGGGGGCGGGGAATGAGCAGTTCTTC
NA TRBD2 TRBJ2-2 TRBV7-2 CASSLVGQRGATGELFF TGTGCCAGCAGCTTAGTGGGGCAGCGGGGGGCGACCGGGGAGCTGTTTTTT
NA NA TRBJ2-1 TRBV7-2 CASSSLNEQFF TGTGCCAGCAGCTCCCTCAATGAGCAGTTCTTC
NA TRBD2 TRBJ2-1 TRBV4-1 CASSRGTSGYNEQFF TGCGCCAGCAGCCGGGGGACTAGCGGCTACAATGAGCAGTTCTTC
NA NA TRBJ1-1 TRBV7-2 CAFRRGHTNTEAFF TGTGCCTTCCGACGGGGACATACGAACACTGAAGCTTTCTTT
NA TRBD1 TRBJ1-5 TRBV7-2 CASSLQGGVNQPQHF TGTGCCAGCAGCTTACAGGGGGGCGTCAATCAGCCCCAGCATTTT
once TRBD2 TRBJ2-7 TRBV5-6 CASSLAVTSGYEQYF TGTGCCAGCAGCTTGGCCGTGACTAGCGGTTACGAGCAGTACTTC
NA TRBD1 TRBJ1-5 TRBV5-6 CASSPDRGLGGNQPQHF TGTGCCAGCAGCCCCGACAGGGGGCTTGGTGGCAATCAGCCCCAGCATTTT
NA TRBD1 TRBJ1-2 TRBV28 CASSPPTGWYGYTF TGTGCCAGCAGTCCCCCGACAGGGTGGTATGGCTACACCTTC
NA TRBD1 TRBJ2-2 TRBV9 CASRGRLSGELFF TGTGCCTCGAGGGGGCGATTGTCCGGGGAGCTGTTTTTT
NA NA TRBJ2-5 TRBV18 CASSLPGLQETQYF TGTGCCAGCTCATTACCCGGTTTACAAGAGACCCAGTACTTC
NA NA TRBJ1-2 TRBV9 CASTQPRFGYTF TGTGCCAGCACCCAACCGAGGTTTGGCTACACCTTC
NA NA TRBJ1-1 TRBV9 CASMGGLNTEAFF TGTGCCAGCATGGGAGGGTTGAACACTGAAGCTTTCTTT